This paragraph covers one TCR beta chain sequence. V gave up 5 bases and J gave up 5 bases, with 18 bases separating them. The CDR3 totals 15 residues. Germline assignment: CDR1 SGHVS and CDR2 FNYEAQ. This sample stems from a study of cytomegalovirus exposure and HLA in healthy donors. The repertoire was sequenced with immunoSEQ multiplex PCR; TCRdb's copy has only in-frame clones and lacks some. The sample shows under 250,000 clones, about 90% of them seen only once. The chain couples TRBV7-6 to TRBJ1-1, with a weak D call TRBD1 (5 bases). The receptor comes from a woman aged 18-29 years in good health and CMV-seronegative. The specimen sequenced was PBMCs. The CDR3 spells CASSTPTGGVTEAFF. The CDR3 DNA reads TGTGCCAGCAGCACCCCGACCGGAGGGGTTACTGAAGCTTTCTTT.